Listed here is a single TCR beta chain. These data come from a study of cytomegalovirus exposure and HLA in healthy donors. PCR employed 60 Vbeta and 13 Jbeta primers. Sequenced by immunoSEQ multiplex PCR; TCRdb stores in-frame clones only, minus some. Here the sample spans some 65,000 clones, around four fifths being singletons. J was trimmed by 4 bases and V by 4 bases; bases with no gene match: 2. Per the germline V gene, CDR1 is SGHRS and CDR2 is YFSETQ. CDR3 length: 13 amino acids. The sample comprised PBMCs. This clonotype originated in a girl between 5 and 17 years old in good health and CMV-seropositive. This chain links TRBV5-1 with TRBJ1-1; 9 bases line up with TRBD1. The CDR3 bases are TGCGCCAGCAGCACAGGGGGCCGCACTGAAGCTTTCTTT. Its protein is CASSTGGRTEAFF.